Listed below are T cell receptor beta chains from one sample, sequenced in a study of cytomegalovirus exposure and HLA in healthy donors. Assay: immunoSEQ multiplex PCR; the TCRdb copy retains only in-frame clones and omits some. This sample carries approximately 100,000 clones, roughly 72% of them seen once, and the ten largest clones take about 5.7%. Sequenced: PBMCs. Source of these receptors: a woman aged 18-29 years in good health and CMV-seropositive. CDR3s include the opening cysteine and the closing phenylalanine or tryptophan. Fields, in order: V gene, D gene, clone size, J gene, CDR3 DNA, CDR3 protein. D genes are given only for firm matches. Size tells how often a clone was seen (once, few, many) or the class of an expanded clone, and some rows leave it out.

V: TRBV6-5
D: TRBD1
size: -
J: TRBJ1-2
DNA: TGTGCCAGCAGTTCGACCTGGGACAGCACCTTCTATGGCTACACCTTC
CDR3: CASSSTWDSTFYGYTF

V: TRBV7-2
D: -
size: -
J: TRBJ1-1
DNA: TGTGCCAGCAGCTTAGTTAGGCAGGGCGGCACTGAAGCTTTCTTT
CDR3: CASSLVRQGGTEAFF

V: TRBV25-1
D: TRBD1
size: -
J: TRBJ2-7
DNA: TGTGCCAGCAGTCTGACAGGGACCTACGAGCAGTACTTC
CDR3: CASSLTGTYEQYF

V: TRBV28
D: -
size: once
J: TRBJ1-5
DNA: TGTGCCAGCAGCCCTGACAGTAAACACCAGCCCCAGCATTTT
CDR3: CASSPDSKHQPQHF

V: TRBV6-6
D: TRBD1
size: -
J: TRBJ1-1
DNA: TGTGCCATAACCGGGACAGGGGGTACTGAAGCTTTCTTT
CDR3: CAITGTGGTEAFF

V: TRBV6-6
D: TRBD2
size: -
J: TRBJ2-1
DNA: TGTGCCAGCAGAACAGGGACTAGCGGGAGTGAGTATGAGCAGTTCTTC
CDR3: CASRTGTSGSEYEQFF

V: TRBV27
D: -
size: -
J: TRBJ2-7
DNA: TGTGCCAGCCGTAGCTCGGCGGGACAGAGTACCTACGAGCAGTACTTC
CDR3: CASRSSAGQSTYEQYF

V: TRBV7-2
D: -
size: -
J: TRBJ1-1
DNA: TGTGCCAGCAGCTCCCTACAGGGACGGGACACTGAAGCTTTCTTT
CDR3: CASSSLQGRDTEAFF

V: TRBV28
D: -
size: -
J: TRBJ2-3
DNA: TGTGCCAGCAGTCGCGACGGGTTGGATACGCAGTATTTT
CDR3: CASSRDGLDTQYF

V: TRBV7-9
D: TRBD1
size: -
J: TRBJ2-4
DNA: TGTGCCAGCAGCTTAGGGACAGGGGGGAACATTCAGTACTTC
CDR3: CASSLGTGGNIQYF

V: TRBV27
D: -
size: -
J: TRBJ1-2
DNA: TGTGCCAGCAGACCCGGGACTCTTTTCTATGGCTACACCTTC
CDR3: CASRPGTLFYGYTF

V: TRBV5-6
D: TRBD2
size: -
J: TRBJ2-1
DNA: TGTGCCAGCAGCTCGGGACTACCCTACAATGAGCAGTTCTTC
CDR3: CASSSGLPYNEQFF

V: TRBV19
D: TRBD2
size: -
J: TRBJ2-2
DNA: TGTGCCAGTGGTAGCGGGAGGGTTCCCGGGGAGCTGTTTTTT
CDR3: CASGSGRVPGELFF

V: TRBV29-1
D: -
size: -
J: TRBJ1-2
DNA: TGCAGCGTTCTTCTCCTTGATGGCTACACCTTC
CDR3: CSVLLLDGYTF

V: TRBV7-9
D: -
size: -
J: TRBJ1-2
DNA: TGTGCCAGCAGCTTAGCTTCTAGCTATGGCTACACCTTC
CDR3: CASSLASSYGYTF

V: TRBV19
D: TRBD1
size: -
J: TRBJ2-7
DNA: TGTGCCAGTAGTACCGGACAGGGAGGTTACGAGCAGTACTTC
CDR3: CASSTGQGGYEQYF

V: TRBV2
D: -
size: -
J: TRBJ2-7
DNA: TGTGCCAGCAGTATTGACAGGAAACCAACACAGATACTACGAGCAGGGCAGTACTTC
CDR3: CASSIDRKPTQILRAGQYF

V: TRBV5-1
D: TRBD2
size: once
J: TRBJ2-7
DNA: TGCGCCAGCAGCTTGGGACTAGCGGGATTGTACGAGCAGTACTTC
CDR3: CASSLGLAGLYEQYF

V: TRBV5-1
D: TRBD2
size: -
J: TRBJ2-1
DNA: TGCGCCAGCAGCTTGGGTCCTAGCGGGACGGGGAATGAGCAGTTCTTC
CDR3: CASSLGPSGTGNEQFF

V: TRBV6-6
D: TRBD1
size: -
J: TRBJ2-2
DNA: TGTGCCAGCAGACCCCCGGGACAGCACACCGGGGAGCTGTTTTTT
CDR3: CASRPPGQHTGELFF

V: TRBV5-1
D: -
size: -
J: TRBJ2-7
DNA: TGCGCCAGCAGCTTGGTAGGGGGAGTAGGTGAGCAGTACTTC
CDR3: CASSLVGGVGEQYF

V: TRBV5-6
D: -
size: once
J: TRBJ2-7
DNA: TGTGCCAGCAGCTTGGGACCAGGGCTAGCCTACGAGCAGTACTTC
CDR3: CASSLGPGLAYEQYF

V: TRBV28
D: TRBD1
size: -
J: TRBJ2-7
DNA: TGTGCCAGCAGCTTCCGGGACAGGGTCTCCTACGAGCAGTACTTC
CDR3: CASSFRDRVSYEQYF

V: TRBV30
D: -
size: -
J: TRBJ2-1
DNA: TGTGCCTGGAGGAGGGGGGGGGATGAGCAGTTCTTC
CDR3: CAWRRGGDEQFF

V: TRBV30
D: -
size: -
J: TRBJ2-7
DNA: TGTGCCTGGACTGCCTCAGGGGACGAGCAGTACTTC
CDR3: CAWTASGDEQYF

V: TRBV10-3
D: -
size: -
J: TRBJ2-3
DNA: TGTGCCATCAGTGATCGGACTAGCACAGATACGCAGTATTTT
CDR3: CAISDRTSTDTQYF

V: TRBV28
D: TRBD2
size: -
J: TRBJ2-1
DNA: TGTGCCAGCAGAGGCGCGGGGGTCTCCTACAATGAGCAGTTCTTC
CDR3: CASRGAGVSYNEQFF

V: TRBV6-4
D: -
size: -
J: TRBJ1-6
DNA: TGTGCCAAGGGGCCCTCGACGAGCTCCTATAATTCACCCCTCCACTTT
CDR3: CAKGPSTSSYNSPLHF

V: TRBV30
D: -
size: -
J: TRBJ2-4
DNA: TGTGCCTGGAGTGCTATGGTAGTCGCCAAAAACATTCAGTACTTC
CDR3: CAWSAMVVAKNIQYF

V: TRBV18
D: TRBD2
size: -
J: TRBJ2-1
DNA: TGTGCCAGCTCAGCGACTAGCGGACACTACAATGAGCAGTTCTTC
CDR3: CASSATSGHYNEQFF

V: TRBV2
D: -
size: once
J: TRBJ2-1
DNA: TGTGCTGGTTTTTGGTCGGGAATGAACAATGAGCAGTTCTTC
CDR3: CAGFWSGMNNEQFF

V: TRBV25-1
D: TRBD1
size: -
J: TRBJ2-7
DNA: TGTGCCAGCAGTGAAACCGGGACAGGGAGTCACGAGCAGTACTTC
CDR3: CASSETGTGSHEQYF

V: TRBV28
D: -
size: -
J: TRBJ1-4
DNA: TGTGCCAGCACCTCCAGGGGAGCTAATGAAAAACTGTTTTTT
CDR3: CASTSRGANEKLFF

V: TRBV6-5
D: -
size: -
J: TRBJ2-2
DNA: TGTGCCAGCAGTTACCTCCCCGGGTTCGGAACCGGGGAGCTGTTTTTT
CDR3: CASSYLPGFGTGELFF

V: TRBV28
D: -
size: few
J: TRBJ1-2
DNA: TGTGCCAGCAGTTTCCCGGTGTCATCCTATGGCTACACCTTC
CDR3: CASSFPVSSYGYTF

V: TRBV4-2
D: -
size: -
J: TRBJ2-7
DNA: TGTGCCAGCAGCCAAGTCCCACCCTCGGGTTACGAGCAGTACTTC
CDR3: CASSQVPPSGYEQYF

V: TRBV15
D: TRBD1
size: once
J: TRBJ2-5
DNA: TGTGCCACCAGCGGGGACAGGGTTCCGCAAGAGACCCAGTACTTC
CDR3: CATSGDRVPQETQYF

V: TRBV5-1
D: TRBD1
size: -
J: TRBJ1-4
DNA: TGCGCCAGCAGCAGGACAGGGGGCGCGACTAATGAAAAACTGTTTTTT
CDR3: CASSRTGGATNEKLFF

V: TRBV4-1
D: TRBD1
size: few
J: TRBJ1-1
DNA: TGCGCCAGCACAGGGGGACCTGAAGCTTTCTTT
CDR3: CASTGGPEAFF

V: TRBV6-5
D: -
size: -
J: TRBJ1-2
DNA: TGTGCCAGCAGTTCCCAGCGCTATGGCTACACCTTC
CDR3: CASSSQRYGYTF

V: TRBV7-8
D: -
size: few
J: TRBJ2-7
DNA: TGTGCCAGCAGCTTGGGGGCTTCCTACGAGCAGTACTTC
CDR3: CASSLGASYEQYF

V: TRBV28
D: -
size: -
J: TRBJ2-7
DNA: TGTGCCAGCAGCCCCCCAAGTCACGGGTACGAGCAGTACTTC
CDR3: CASSPPSHGYEQYF

V: TRBV15
D: -
size: -
J: TRBJ2-1
DNA: TGTGCCACCAGCAGGGACTTTTTTTACAATGAGCAGTTCTTC
CDR3: CATSRDFFYNEQFF

V: TRBV6-5
D: TRBD1
size: -
J: TRBJ2-7
DNA: TGTGCCAGCAGAGCCGGGACAGGGGTATCCTACGAGCAGTACTTC
CDR3: CASRAGTGVSYEQYF